Following are 17 T cell receptor beta chains from one sample sequenced in a study of control samples from healthy donors and cancer patients. Clones were read by immunoSEQ multiplex PCR, and TCRdb kept only the in-frame ones, dropping some. The data contain 95,000 to 150,000 clones, roughly 90% of them singletons. Input material: blood. These receptors originate from a middle-aged man in good health.

This clone was picked up one time. This rearrangement joins TRBV9 to TRBJ2-7; D unclear. Germline CDR1 is SGDLS and CDR2 is YYNGEE. There are 11 residues in the CDR3. V was clipped by 0 bases and J by 5 bases, with 3 bases between them. CDR3 bases: TGTGCCAGCAGCGTAGGGAACGAGCAGTACTTC. The encoded protein is CASSVGNEQYF.

Here the CDR3 reads CASSQESRTYEQYF. The CDR3 bases are TGTGCCAGCAGCCAAGAGAGCAGGACCTACGAGCAGTACTTC. The rearrangement uses TRBV3-1 (or the pseudogene TRBV3-2) and TRBJ2-7; D ambiguous. Between the trimmed V and J ends, which lost 0 bases and 2 bases, there was a span of 8 bases. This CDR3 spans 14 amino acids. The germline gives CDR1 LGHDT, CDR2 YNNKEL (reference sequence).

V usage is TRBV4-3 and J usage is TRBJ1-6; TRBD1 agrees at 12 bases. This CDR3 is built from 18 residues. Germline values: CDR1 LGHNA, CDR2 YSLEER. V lost 1 base to trimming and J lost 9 bases; unmatched junction nucleotides: 10. The CDR3 is CASSQAGGGDRGLSPLHF. In DNA, the CDR3 is TGCGCCAGCAGCCAAGCGGGGGGCGGGGACAGGGGGCTTTCACCCCTCCACTTT.

The V and J genes are TRBV9 and TRBJ1-5, with D unclear. Per germline, CDR1 SGDLS and CDR2 YYNGEE. The CDR3 spans 13 residues. V shed 2 bases and J shed 3 bases, with 6 bases lying between them. This CDR3 reads CASSVAPNQPQHF. The CDR3 region has the DNA TGTGCCAGCAGCGTCGCCCCCAATCAGCCCCAGCATTTT.

The chain combines TRBV5-5 with TRBJ1-5; the match to TRBD1 covers 9 bases. J lost 2 bases, V lost 4 bases, and 4 bases had no gene match. CDR1 and CDR2 (germline): SGHKS, YYEKEE (reference sequence). The CDR3 spans 15 residues. The CDR3 nucleotides read TGTGCCAGCAGCCGGACAGGGGAACGCAATCAGCCCCAGCATTTT. It specifies CASSRTGERNQPQHF.

This clone appeared a few times. This same CDR3 is encoded by further DNA sequences in the sample. The gene calls are TRBV18 and TRBJ1-5; D is unclear. The germline V gene encodes CDR1 KGHSH and CDR2 LQKENI. The CDR3 length is 14 residues. V was cut by 1 base and J by 4 bases, with 8 bases left in between. CDR3 in DNA: TGTGCCAGCTCACCACAGGGAGGGAATCAGCCCCAGCATTTT. The encoded protein is CASSPQGGNQPQHF. Supplemented by reference TRBV18 and TRBJ1-5, the full variable domain reads NAGVMQNPRHLVRRRGQEARLRCSPMKGHSHVYWYRQLPEEGLKFMVYLQKENIIDESGMPKERFSAEFPKEGPSILRIQQVVRGDSAAYFCASSPQGGNQPQHFGDGTRLSIL.

CDR3 sequence: CASSLNLAADEQYF. Here the CDR3 DNA reads TGTGCCAGCAGCTTAAACTTAGCGGCGGACGAGCAGTACTTC. This chain uses TRBV7-8 with TRBJ2-7; TRBD2 is a possible D gene (6 bases). Germline lookup yields CDR1 SGHVS and CDR2 FQNEAQ. V lost 2 bases, J lost 5 bases, and 13 bases lay in between. The CDR3 length is 14 residues.

The chain joins TRBV30 to TRBJ1-1; 9 bases match TRBD1. Germline V CDR1 and CDR2: GTSNPN, SVGIG (reference sequence). The CDR3 has 18 amino acids. With V trimmed by 2 bases and J by 2 bases, 15 bases remained unmatched. The CDR3 nucleotides read TGTGCCTGGAGTATCAGGGAGGGGACAGGGTATACAAACACTGAAGCTTTCTTT. Its protein is CAWSIREGTGYTNTEAFF.

The CDR3 nucleotides are TGTGCCAGTAGTATGGGTACTAGCGGAACAGATACGCAGTATTTT. Translating gives CASSMGTSGTDTQYF. The chain is built from TRBV19 and TRBJ2-3; 8 bases match TRBD2. V gave up 3 bases and J gave up 3 bases; unmatched junction bases: 5. Germline V gives CDR1 LNHDA, CDR2 SQIVND (reference sequence). This CDR3 has 15 amino acids.

The chain carries TRBV30 and TRBJ1-1; no clear D. Germline V CDR1 and CDR2: GTSNPN, SVGIG (reference sequence). The CDR3 length is 16 residues. V dropped 4 bases and J dropped 4 bases, with 22 bases sitting between them. CDR3 in amino acids: CAWKISSSLGGTEAFF. The CDR3 region has the DNA TGTGCCTGGAAAATATCCTCCTCCCTGGGAGGCACTGAAGCTTTCTTT. Supplemented by reference TRBV30 and TRBJ1-1, the full variable domain reads SQTIHQWPATLVQPVGSPLSLECTVEGTSNPNLYWYRQAAGRGLQLLFYSVGIGQISSEVPQNLSASRPQDRQFILSSKKLLLSDSGFYLCAWKISSSLGGTEAFFGQGTRLTVV.

This clone was detected once. J is TRBJ1-1 and V is TRBV6-2 or TRBV6-3, with a tentative D call TRBD1 (6 bases). The CDR3 length is 16 residues. V dropped 0 bases and J dropped 3 bases, with 14 bases sitting between them. CDR1 and CDR2 from the germline V gene are MNHEY and SVGEGT. This CDR3 is CASSYSVGGWDTEAFF. The CDR3 DNA follows: TGTGCCAGCAGTTACTCGGTGGGGGGCTGGGACACTGAAGCTTTCTTT.

There are a few counts of this clone. The genes are TRBV19 and TRBJ2-5; D gene unclear. Germline lookup yields CDR1 LNHDA and CDR2 SQIVND (reference sequence). V was pared by 3 bases and J by 4 bases, with 9 bases between. The CDR3 has 13 residues. CDR3 coding DNA: TGTGCCAGTAGTATTCTCGGTTCAGAGACCCAGTACTTC. Amino acid sequence: CASSILGSETQYF.

On this clone: Other DNA sequences in the sample encode the same CDR3. The J gene is TRBJ1-4, the V gene TRBV18; D not resolved. Trimming stripped 2 bases from V and 6 bases from J, with 13 bases between. The CDR3 runs to 15 residues. Germline V lookup: CDR1 KGHSH, CDR2 LQKENI. CDR3 nucleotide sequence: TGTGCCAGCTCACCAGGCGGGGATGAGGATGAAAAACTGTTTTTT. Translated: CASSPGGDEDEKLFF.

This clone has a handful of counts. The rearrangement joins TRBV19 to TRBJ2-1; possible D gene TRBD1, 6 bases. CDR1 is LNHDA and CDR2 is SQIVND in the germline V gene (reference sequence). V was pared by 5 bases and J by 8 bases, with 13 bases between. The CDR3 length is 13 residues. Here the CDR3 DNA reads TGTGCCAGTAGTTACGGCAGGGGCGATGAGCAGTTCTTC. Amino acid sequence: CASSYGRGDEQFF.

The CDR3 loop reads CSGQGFSYEQYF. The CDR3 region has the DNA TGCAGCGGACAGGGGTTCTCCTACGAGCAGTACTTC. The chain employs TRBV29-1 and TRBJ2-7; the match to TRBD1 covers 8 bases. Looked up from germline, CDR1 is SQVTM and CDR2 is ANQGSEA. The CDR3 is 12 residues long. The V and J ends lost 7 bases and 0 bases, in that order; junction bases with no gene match: 2.

CDR3 bases: TGTGCCAGCAGTCCGACTAGCGGAACAGATACGCAGTATTTT. Translation: CASSPTSGTDTQYF. V gene TRBV6-6 combines with J gene TRBJ2-3, with 9 positions matching TRBD2. In germline, CDR1 is MNHNY, CDR2 SVGAGI (reference sequence). V lost 5 bases and J lost 3; bases outside the gene matches: 3. The CDR3 sequence is 14 residues long.

The rearrangement joins TRBV3-1 (or the pseudogene TRBV3-2) to TRBJ2-5, with 8 bases lining up with TRBD1. Trimming took 1 base from V and 2 from J; bases not matched to a gene: 3. This CDR3 is built from 15 residues. From germline, CDR1 is LGHDT and CDR2 YNNKEL (reference sequence). The CDR3 sequence is CASSQVRTGQETQYF. CDR3 bases: TGTGCCAGCAGCCAAGTCCGGACAGGGCAAGAGACCCAGTACTTC.